One sample yielded the 15 T cell receptor beta chains listed below, sequenced in a study of shared clonotypes between healthy human individuals. The data were produced by immunoSEQ multiplex PCR, yet TCRdb's version contains in-frame clones alone and is incomplete. Here the sample spans around 2.5 million clones, approximately 94% being singletons. The sequenced sample was naive CD4+ T cells from PBMCs. The sample's subset: CD45RA+ positively selected. The receptors shown here come from a man younger than 35 in good health. Some clones in this sample may be carry-over from other donors' samples.

The J gene is TRBJ1-2, the V gene TRBV10-3; no clear D. The CDR3 is 15 residues long. V shed 5 bases and J shed 6 bases, with 19 bases lying between them. Germline V gene sequence: CDR1 ENHRY, CDR2 SYGVKD. CDR3 sequence (DNA): TGTGCCATCAGTATATTTCCGGGCCCCGGAGATGGCTACACCTTC. Translation gives CAISIFPGPGDGYTF.

This chain connects TRBV6-1 to TRBJ1-2; D unclear. The germline V gene has CDR1 MNHNS and CDR2 SASEGT. The CDR3 has 15 residues. Trimming shortened V by 6 bases and J by 7 bases, and 21 bases separated the two germline ends. DNA for the CDR3: TGTGCCAGCAGCCCGACATTGGGTGCCTACTCTGGCTACACCTTC. This encodes CASSPTLGAYSGYTF.

Comment on this clone: This sample also contains other DNA sequences that code for the same CDR3. CDR3 nucleotides: TGCGCCAGCAGCTTGGGCAGCGGCTCCTACAATGAGCAGTTCTTC. It codes for CASSLGSGSYNEQFF. The chain has TRBV5-1 and TRBJ2-1; weak D call: TRBD2 (5 bases). Germline V gives CDR1 SGHRS, CDR2 YFSETQ. This CDR3 contains 15 residues. V shed 0 bases and J shed 0 bases, with 7 bases lying between them. Supplemented by reference TRBV5-1 and TRBJ2-1, the full variable domain reads KAGVTQTPRYLIKTRGQQVTLSCSPISGHRSVSWYQQTPGQGLQFLFEYFSETQRNKGNFPGRFSGRQFSNSRSEMNVSTLELGDSALYLCASSLGSGSYNEQFFGPGTRLTVL.

This clone occurred once. The chain recombines TRBV28 with TRBJ2-5; 9 bases fit TRBD1. V shed 5 bases and J 1 base; nucleotides not matched to a gene: 8. CDR1 and CDR2 from the germline V gene are MDHEN and SYDVKM. The CDR3 has 16 amino acids. In DNA, the CDR3 is TGTGCCAGCAGTGAGTGGGACAGGGCGTCCCAAGAGACCCAGTACTTC. It encodes CASSEWDRASQETQYF.

The chain uses TRBV11-3 and TRBJ2-7; TRBD2 matches 7 bases. V was clipped by 4 bases and J by 4 bases; unmatched bases: 10. The CDR3 is 15 residues long. Germline CDR1 and CDR2: SGHNT and YENEEA. The CDR3 sequence is CASSSRASGAYEQYF. The CDR3, as DNA: TGTGCCAGCAGCTCCAGAGCGAGCGGGGCATACGAGCAGTACTTC.

The rearrangement joins TRBV5-8 to TRBJ1-2; maybe TRBD1 (6 bases). Trimming took 2 bases from V and 5 from J, leaving 13 bases between them. Germline loops: CDR1 SGHTS, CDR2 YDEGEE. This CDR3 has 14 amino acids. CDR3 sequence reads: CASSFRTGSYGYTF. The CDR3 nucleotides read TGTGCCAGCAGCTTTAGAACAGGGAGTTATGGCTACACCTTC.

This clone was recorded once. The chain employs TRBV15 and TRBJ2-3; D is unresolved. V was cut by 0 bases and J by 2 bases, with 9 bases left in between. Per the germline V gene, CDR1 is LNHNV and CDR2 is YYDKDF (reference sequence). This CDR3 spans 15 amino acids. Here the CDR3 DNA reads TGTGCCACCAGCAGAGATGGTCGCTACACAGATACGCAGTATTTT. Amino acids: CATSRDGRYTDTQYF.

The CDR3 sequence is CSARVELEAFF. CDR3 bases: TGCAGTGCTAGAGTGGAGCTGGAAGCTTTCTTT. The chain has TRBV20-1 and TRBJ1-1; D ambiguous. The CDR3 loop spans 11 amino acids. The V end lost 1 base, the J end lost 8 bases, and 8 bases lay between the germline ends. Germline V gene lookup returns CDR1 DFQATT and CDR2 SNEGSKA (reference sequence).

The J gene is TRBJ1-3, the V gene TRBV9; D is perhaps TRBD1 (5 bases). CDR3 size: 19 residues. Trimming pared 1 base from V and 4 bases from J, leaving 24 bases between. Germline CDR1 reads SGDLS; CDR2 reads YYNGEE. The CDR3 reads CASSVSGTGQSRQGNTIYF. The CDR3 region has the DNA TGTGCCAGCAGCGTATCCGGGACTGGGCAGAGCCGCCAGGGAAACACCATATATTTT.

The chain links TRBV13 to TRBJ2-7; no firm D call. Germline lookup yields CDR1 PRHDT and CDR2 FYEKMQ (reference sequence). The CDR3 runs 12 residues. V lost 5 bases to trimming and J lost 3 bases, with 8 bases between them. CDR3 DNA: TGTGCCAGCAGCGTGGGGATCTACGAGCAGTACTTC. Protein sequence: CASSVGIYEQYF.

The genes are TRBV11-2 and TRBJ2-1, with 15 bases aligning to TRBD2. The germline V gene has CDR1 SGHAT and CDR2 FQNNGV. Germline trimming cut 1 base from V and 10 bases from J; bases unmatched to any gene: 5. The CDR3 length is 16 residues. CDR3: CASSLGTSGRAKEQFF. The CDR3, as DNA: TGTGCCAGCAGCTTAGGGACTAGCGGGAGGGCCAAAGAGCAGTTCTTC.

The V call is TRBV7-3, the J call TRBJ2-1; D possibly corresponds to TRBD2 (6 bases). Deletions cut 0 bases from V and 6 bases from J, with 12 bases between. The CDR3 spans 15 residues. CDR1 is SGHTA and CDR2 is FQGTGA in the germline V gene. CDR3 residues: CASSLTDRTTNEQFF. The CDR3 nucleotides read TGTGCCAGCAGCTTAACTGACCGGACTACCAATGAGCAGTTCTTC.

The V call is TRBV6-1, the J call TRBJ1-5; 9 nucleotides line up with TRBD1. Germline-derived CDR1 and CDR2 are MNHNS and SASEGT. V trimming: 5 bases; J trimming: 6 bases; junction bases outside the gene matches: 8. This CDR3 is built from 15 residues. The CDR3 sequence: CASSRTGAVVQPQHF. As DNA, the CDR3 is TGTGCCAGCAGTAGGACAGGGGCTGTGGTTCAGCCCCAGCATTTT.

This sequence joins TRBV9 and TRBJ2-3, with TRBD2 matching over 8 bases. The CDR3 has 15 residues. Trimming at V came to 2 bases and at J to 3 bases, leaving 5 bases not matched to a gene. From germline, CDR1 is SGDLS and CDR2 YYNGEE. The CDR3 loop reads CASSVPGGLTDTQYF. The CDR3 DNA is TGTGCCAGCAGCGTTCCGGGAGGGCTGACAGATACGCAGTATTTT. The variable domain in full, with the rest retrieved from reference TRBV9 and TRBJ2-3, is DSGVTQTPKHLITATGQRVTLRCSPRSGDLSVYWYQQSLDQGLQFLIQYYNGEERAKGNILERFSAQQFPDLHSELNLSSLELGDSALYFCASSVPGGLTDTQYFGPGTRLTVL.

The rearrangement uses TRBV6-6 and TRBJ1-3; D unresolved. The CDR3 totals 13 residues. V lost 11 bases to trimming and J lost 3 bases, with 14 bases between them. Germline loops: CDR1 MNHNY, CDR2 SVGAGI (reference sequence). For the CDR3, the DNA is TGTGCCGCAGTGAGGGAAGTTGGAAACACCATATATTTT. Translated, it gives CAAVREVGNTIYF.